The 15 T cell receptor beta chains below all came from one sample that was sequenced in a study of tumor-infiltrating lymphocytes in primary liver carcinoma. Joint extraction of RNA and DNA used about 17-31 mg of bulk tissue that was unsorted. The authors made TCR beta cDNA from about 500 ng total RNA with a constant-region primer. A slightly modified ARM-PCR protocol with three nested multiplex PCR rounds produced these TCR beta libraries. The first two PCR rounds, nine to ten cycles each, used TRBV1-TRBV30 forward primers and a C-beta reverse primer. TCRdb reprocessed the multiplex PCR reads with MiXCR, giving one entry per CDR3 protein. Of just under 95,000 distinct CDR3 sequences in the sample, less than 70% were seen once. The sequencing input was tumor-adjacent normal liver tissue. These receptors originate from a man between 40 and 49 years old with primary liver carcinoma and hepatitis B virus infection.

On this clonotype itself: Compared with germline, one end of the junction differs, possibly owing to a read error. The chain links TRBV12-3 or TRBV12-4 to TRBJ1-1; D is unclear. The CDR3 contains 13 residues. CDR3 sequence (DNA): TGTGCCAGCAGTCCGGACGGGAACACTCAAGCTTTCTTT. Its protein product is CASSPDGNTQAFF.

The sample holds many counts of this clonotype. The chain has TRBV6-1 and TRBJ1-6; D ambiguous. This CDR3 spans 13 amino acids. V lost 6 bases and J 5 bases, leaving 8 bases between the germline ends. Germline V lookup: CDR1 MNHNS, CDR2 SASEGT. CDR3 nucleotides: TGTGCCAGCAGGACCGCCGATAATTCACCCCTCCACTTT. This codes for CASRTADNSPLHF.

In its sample, this clonotype was seen once. The final CDR3 position lacks the conserved phenylalanine or tryptophan, pointing to a likely read error. The genes are TRBV5-4 and TRBJ2-1; a possible D gene is TRBD1 (6 bases). The germline CDR1 and CDR2 sequences are SGHNT and YYREEE (reference sequence). The CDR3 has 17 amino acids. V shed 6 bases and J shed 8 bases, with 27 bases lying between them. The DNA of the CDR3 is TGTGCCAGCACCCGTGGGGGCACCGACCGCGCAGCCGATGAGCAGTTCCTC. This codes for CASTRGGTDRAADEQFL.

Notes on this clonotype: A junction end diverges from the germline sequence, so it may reflect a read error. DNA of the CDR3: TGCGCCAGCACCTCGGGGGGAAGCTCGACTGAACCTTTCTTT. Its protein is CASTSGGSSTEPFF. The V call is TRBV5-1, the J call TRBJ1-1; possible D gene TRBD1, 5 bases. The CDR3 runs 14 residues. Germline V gene data show CDR1 as SGHRS and CDR2 as YFSETQ.

The chain uses TRBV11-2 and TRBJ2-7; 9 bases agree with TRBD2. V shed 6 bases and J 6 bases; nucleotides not matched to a gene: 9. CDR3 length equals 14 residues. Germline V gene data show CDR1 as SGHAT and CDR2 as FQNNGV. The CDR3 nucleotides read TGTGCCAGCAGTCCAGCGGGAGGCTTTACCGAGCAGTACTTC. This sequence encodes CASSPAGGFTEQYF. The whole variable domain, remainder taken from reference TRBV11-2 and TRBJ2-7, is EAGVAQSPRYKIIEKRQSVAFWCNPISGHATLYWYQQILGQGPKLLIQFQNNGVVDDSQLPKDRFSAERLKGVDSTLKIQPAKLEDSAVYLCASSPAGGFTEQYFGPGTRLTVT.

Details on this clonotype: One end of the junction fails to match germline, which may point to a read error. V and J are TRBV11-3 and TRBJ2-7; D is perhaps TRBD1 (5 bases). The length of the CDR3 is 15 residues. CDR1 SGHNT and CDR2 YENEEA come from the germline V gene. The CDR3 DNA sequence: TGTGCCAGCAGCTTAGAGGCAAGGGGCGGCTACAAGCAGTACTTC. Translating it yields CASSLEARGGYKQYF.

About this clonotype: An end of the junction does not agree with germline; a read error may underlie this. V is TRBV11-1 and J is TRBJ2-5; TRBD2 aligns across 11 bases. Per germline, CDR1 SGHAT and CDR2 FQDESV (reference sequence). The CDR3 loop spans 18 amino acids. CDR3 residues: CASRRRPGLAAYQETLYF. The CDR3 DNA reads TGTGCCAGCCGTAGACGGCCGGGACTAGCGGCGTACCAAGAGACCCTGTACTTC.

Turning to this clonotype: A much bigger clone sits one base away, suggesting this may be a read error. This chain's CDR3 is CAICAEAPYNEQFF. In nucleotides, the CDR3 is TGTGCCATCTGTGCTGAGGCGCCCTACAATGAGCAGTTCTTC. The V call is TRBV10-3, the J call TRBJ2-1; D unresolved. The CDR3 length is 14 residues. V shed 8 bases and J shed 2 bases, with 13 bases lying between them. Per germline, CDR1 ENHRY and CDR2 SYGVKD.

This clonotype was counted once. This chain connects TRBV5-1 to TRBJ2-7; 8 nucleotides agree with TRBD1. The CDR3 extends over 16 amino acids. Trimming took 3 bases from V and 3 from J; bases not matched to a gene: 11. The V gene's germline CDR1 is SGHRS and CDR2 YFSETQ. The chain's CDR3 is CASSSGRDRLNYEQYF. The CDR3 DNA reads as TGCGCCAGCAGCTCAGGTCGGGACAGGCTAAACTACGAGCAGTACTTC.

J is TRBJ2-3 and V is TRBV11-2, with 9 bases that match TRBD2. The CDR3 is 16 residues long. The germline CDR1 and CDR2 sequences are SGHAT and FQNNGV. CDR3 DNA: TGTACCCGCAGCCCCCCGACTAGCGGCAGCTCAGATACGCAGTATTTT. Translated, it gives CTRSPPTSGSSDTQYF. Drawing the rest from reference TRBV11-2 and TRBJ2-3, the complete variable domain is EAGVAQSPRYKIIEKRQSVAFWCNPISGHATLYWYQQILGQGPKLLIQFQNNGVVDDSQLPKDRFSAERLKGVDSTLKIQPAKLEDSAVYLCTRSPPTSGSSDTQYFGPGTRLTVL.

This clonotype was counted ten times or more. The chain employs TRBV6-5 and TRBJ1-5; D remains unclear. With 5 bases removed from V and 5 bases from J, the gap between germline ends came to 16 bases. The CDR3 is 15 amino acids. The germline V gene has CDR1 MNHEY and CDR2 SVGAGI. The CDR3 region has the DNA TGTGCCAGCAGTCCGTCGGTTTTGGGAGATCAGCCCCAGCATTTT. This translates into CASSPSVLGDQPQHF.

As to this clonotype: The conserved closing phenylalanine or tryptophan is absent in this CDR3, likely reflecting a read error. The gene calls are TRBV11-2 and TRBJ2-1; weak D call: TRBD1 (5 bases). There are 14 residues in the CDR3. Germline V gene sequence: CDR1 SGHAT, CDR2 FQNNGV. The CDR3 sequence is CASRLEGAHNEQFL. The CDR3 coding sequence is TGTGCCAGCAGATTAGAAGGGGCCCACAATGAGCAGTTCCTC.

A word on this clonotype: With a much larger clone just one base away, this may be a read error. The rearrangement uses TRBV28 and TRBJ1-6, with D tentatively TRBD1 (6 bases). Germline V gene lookup returns CDR1 MDHEN and CDR2 SYDVKM. The CDR3 extends over 14 amino acids. V gave up 6 bases and J gave up 11 bases, with 17 bases separating them. The CDR3 bases are TGTGCCAGCAGCCCCAACAGGGAGAAGGCACCCCTCCACTTT. It translates to CASSPNREKAPLHF.

Comment on this clonotype: Here the CDR3 omits its conserved ending phenylalanine or tryptophan, so a read error is the likely source. This chain uses TRBV29-1 with TRBJ2-7; D gene unclear. Germline loops: CDR1 SQVTM, CDR2 ANQGSEA. This CDR3 is built from 13 residues. Trimming took off 3 bases at V and 5 bases at J, with 14 bases between the two ends. The CDR3 loop is CSVEGSLTNEQYL. The CDR3 DNA reads as TGCAGCGTTGAGGGGTCGTTAACAAACGAGCAGTACCTC.

About this clonotype itself: This clone may be a read error of a much larger clone one base away. The conserved phenylalanine or tryptophan is not found at the CDR3 terminus, so this likely reflects a read error. The gene calls are TRBV29-1 and TRBJ2-7; TRBD2 matches 15 bases. CDR3 length equals 14 residues. Germline-derived CDR1 and CDR2 are SQVTM and ANQGSEA. V was clipped by 4 bases and J by 6 bases; unmatched bases: 4. CDR3 amino acids: CSVGGTSGGIEQYL. In nucleotides, the CDR3 is TGCAGCGTTGGAGGGACTAGCGGGGGGATCGAGCAGTACCTC.